Reported below is one TCR beta chain. The antigen remains undetermined. Germline V gene lookup returns CDR1 MDHEN and CDR2 SYDVKM. The CDR3 is 13 amino acids. V lost 5 bases and J lost 7, with 9 bases in between. This record comes from a study of T cell responses to AZD1222 COVID-19 vaccine. Study conclusions and caveats: In all cases, repertoires were sampled only after the peak T cell response.

Measured with immunoSEQ multiplex PCR; TCRdb has only the in-frame clones, and not every one. The sample shows some 200,000 clones, about nine tenths of them seen only once. The specimen comprised peripheral blood, sampled on day 0 of AZD1222 vaccination. The clonotype comes from an adult in good health. The chain uses TRBV28 and TRBJ1-6; no reliable D call. The CDR3 region has the DNA TGTGCCAGCAGTAGGGCAGGAAATTCACCCCTCCACTTT. It yields the protein CASSRAGNSPLHF.